At least ten counts were recorded for the clone carrying this T cell receptor (beta chain). The data stem from a study of T cell repertoires in cytomegalovirus infection. Turning to the study itself: Indications came from public TCR beta signatures; they pointed to CMV infection and to a matching HLA type.

One entry per CDR3 protein results from TCRdb running MiXCR on the reads. This table holds 450,000 to 550,000 distinct CDR3 sequences, 16% found once. The CDR3 totals 15 residues. In germline, CDR1 is MNHEY, CDR2 SVGAGI. Unmatched junction bases numbered 5, after V lost 5 bases and J lost 5 bases. Sequenced material: CD8+ T cells from PBMCs. This clonotype originated in a human donor in good health (CMV status not recorded). Some clones in this sample may be carry-over from other donors' samples. The chain joins TRBV6-5 to TRBJ2-1, with 11 bases matching TRBD1. Here the CDR3 DNA reads TGTGCCAGCAGTCACCCGGGACAGGGGGACAATGAGCAGTTCTTC. This sequence encodes CASSHPGQGDNEQFF.